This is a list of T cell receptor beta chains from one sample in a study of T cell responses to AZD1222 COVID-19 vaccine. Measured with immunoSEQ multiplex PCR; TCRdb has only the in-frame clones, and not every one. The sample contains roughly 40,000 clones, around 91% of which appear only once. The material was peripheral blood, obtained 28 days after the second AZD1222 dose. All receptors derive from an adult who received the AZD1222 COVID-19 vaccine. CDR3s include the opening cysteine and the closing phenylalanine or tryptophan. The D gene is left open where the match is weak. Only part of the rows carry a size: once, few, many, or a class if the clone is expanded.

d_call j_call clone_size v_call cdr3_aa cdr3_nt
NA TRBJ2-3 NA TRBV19 CASSIGGGRTDTQYF TGTGCCAGTAGTATAGGTGGGGGGCGGACAGATACGCAGTATTTT
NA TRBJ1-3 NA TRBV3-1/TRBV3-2 CAQERSPGNTIYF TGTGCCCAAGAGAGGTCTCCTGGAAACACCATATATTTT
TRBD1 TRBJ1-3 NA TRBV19 CASTDPDRAGNTIYF TGTGCCAGTACAGACCCGGACAGGGCTGGAAACACCATATATTTT
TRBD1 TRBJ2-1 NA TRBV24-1 CATSDSGTASSNEQFF TGTGCCACCAGTGATTCCGGGACAGCGTCTTCCAATGAGCAGTTCTTC
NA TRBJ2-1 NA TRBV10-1 CASSDTGKGSYNEQFF TGCGCCAGCAGTGACACTGGAAAGGGCTCCTACAATGAGCAGTTCTTC
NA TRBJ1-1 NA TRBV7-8 CASSLGPANTEAFF TGTGCCAGCAGCTTAGGCCCGGCGAACACTGAAGCTTTCTTT
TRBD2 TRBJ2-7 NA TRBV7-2 CASSYSSGVSYEQYF TGTGCCAGCAGCTACAGTAGCGGGGTCTCCTACGAGCAGTACTTC
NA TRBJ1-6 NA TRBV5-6 CASSLAGGPGGYSPLHF TGTGCCAGCAGCTTGGCGGGCGGCCCGGGGGGTTATTCACCCCTCCACTTT
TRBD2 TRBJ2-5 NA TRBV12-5 CASGMGGGAETQYF TGTGCTAGTGGTATGGGGGGAGGGGCAGAGACCCAGTACTTC
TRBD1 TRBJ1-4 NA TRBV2 CAAKIQGSGGEKLFF TGTGCCGCCAAGATTCAAGGCTCAGGGGGGGAAAAACTGTTTTTT
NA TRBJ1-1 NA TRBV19 CASSTDYTEAFF TGTGCCAGTAGCACGGATTACACTGAAGCTTTCTTT
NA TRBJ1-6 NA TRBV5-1 CASSADSAREEPLHF TGCGCCAGCAGCGCGGACTCCGCTCGGGAGGAACCCCTCCACTTT
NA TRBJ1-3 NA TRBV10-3 CAISESGTGGSGNTIYF TGTGCCATCAGTGAGTCCGGGACGGGAGGCTCTGGAAACACCATATATTTT
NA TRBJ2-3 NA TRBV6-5 CASSRSFTDTQYF TGTGCCAGCAGCCGCAGTTTCACAGATACGCAGTATTTT
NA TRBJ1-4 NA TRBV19 CASTSGGATSTNEKLFF TGTGCCAGTACCTCCGGGGGGGCCACGTCAACTAATGAAAAACTGTTTTTT
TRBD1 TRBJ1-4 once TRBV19 CASSSNRGPEKLFF TGTGCCAGTAGTTCAAACAGGGGGCCCGAAAAACTGTTTTTT
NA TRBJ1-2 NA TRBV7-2 CASSLAPGRDTYGYTF TGTGCCAGCAGCTTAGCGCCTGGCAGGGATACCTATGGCTACACCTTC
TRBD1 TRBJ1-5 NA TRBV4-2 CASSQGGTGTGQPQHF TGTGCCAGCAGCCAAGGGGGGACAGGGACGGGTCAGCCCCAGCATTTT
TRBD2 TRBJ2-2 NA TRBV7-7 CASSLLAGGHTGELFF TGTGCCAGCAGCTTGCTAGCGGGGGGCCATACCGGGGAGCTGTTTTTT
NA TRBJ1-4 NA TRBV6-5 CASRHGIAEKLFF TGTGCCAGCAGGCACGGTATAGCTGAAAAACTGTTTTTT
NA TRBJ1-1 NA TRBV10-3 CATKGKMNTEAFF TGTGCCACCAAAGGAAAGATGAACACTGAAGCTTTCTTT
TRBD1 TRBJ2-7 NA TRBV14 CASSPLRTGGYEQYF TGTGCCAGCAGCCCCCTCCGGACAGGGGGATACGAGCAGTACTTC
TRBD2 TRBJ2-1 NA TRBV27 CASSTAGALSNEQFF TGTGCCAGCAGTACAGCGGGGGCGTTAAGCAATGAGCAGTTCTTC
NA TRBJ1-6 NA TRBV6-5 CASSRQNSPLHF TGTGCCAGCAGCCGACAGAATTCACCCCTCCACTTT
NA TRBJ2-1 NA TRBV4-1 CASSQDGSYNEQFF TGCGCCAGCAGCCAAGATGGGAGTTACAATGAGCAGTTCTTC
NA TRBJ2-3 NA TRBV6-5 CASSSESDGLGATQYF TGTGCCAGCAGTTCCGAGTCGGATGGCCTGGGGGCTACGCAGTATTTT
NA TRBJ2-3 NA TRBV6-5 CASSGSTDTQYF TGTGCCAGCAGCGGGTCCACAGATACGCAGTATTTT
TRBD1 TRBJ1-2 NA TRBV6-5 CASSYDGTGAHYGYTF TGTGCCAGCAGTTACGACGGGACAGGGGCTCACTATGGCTACACCTTC
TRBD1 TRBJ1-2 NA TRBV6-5 CASRIRGTYGYTF TGTGCCAGCAGGATCAGGGGGACCTATGGCTACACCTTC
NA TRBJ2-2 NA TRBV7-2 CASSLARQAGELFF TGTGCCAGCAGCTTAGCGCGGCAGGCCGGGGAGCTGTTTTTT
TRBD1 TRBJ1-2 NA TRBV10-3 CAISEGNRGNGYTF TGTGCCATCAGTGAGGGGAACAGGGGTAATGGCTACACCTTC
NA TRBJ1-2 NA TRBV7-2 CASSLDRTANGYTF TGTGCCAGCAGCTTAGACCGGACAGCAAATGGCTACACCTTC
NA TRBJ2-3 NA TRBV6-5 CASSYRSSTSGTQYF TGTGCCAGCAGTTACCGCTCCTCGACTAGTGGTACGCAGTATTTT
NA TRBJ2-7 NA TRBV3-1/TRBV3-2 CASSPKKREGKLYF TGTGCCAGCAGCCCGAAGAAACGGGAAGGAAAGTTGTACTTC
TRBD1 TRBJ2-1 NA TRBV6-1 CASSEAGTGSYNEQFF TGTGCCAGCAGTGAAGCCGGGACAGGGTCTTACAATGAGCAGTTCTTC